This entry features one TCR beta chain sequence. Antigen unknown. The V and J ends lost 4 bases and 3 bases respectively, with 8 bases between them. Germline loops: CDR1 SGHNT, CDR2 YYREEE (reference sequence). The CDR3 is 12 amino acids. TCRdb's table, derived via immunoSEQ multiplex PCR, lists solely in-frame clones and lacks some. This table holds about 15,000 clones, around half found once. About 2 micrograms of genomic DNA from cryopreserved PBMCs went into TCR beta libraries. This entry is derived from a study of cytotoxic CD8 clonotypes in ibrutinib-treated CLL. Study context: Responses comprised 25 or so partial and 2 complete; at median around 6 years, approximately 15 remained remitted and about 12 progressed. Response samples were drawn at a median of approximately 11 months of treatment, range 6 to 36.

Overall study findings and caveats: Clonality showed a rise at ibrutinib response that reversed toward baseline at progression.

The V gene is TRBV5-4, the J gene TRBJ2-7; maybe TRBD1 (5 bases). The sequence was collected from a human donor with chronic lymphocytic leukemia. Sequencing was performed on PBMCs, taken at a roughly 25-month disease-progression time point, from a patient treated with ibrutinib. This CDR3 is CASSTDSYEQYF. The CDR3 region has the DNA TGTGCCAGCAGCACCGACAGCTACGAGCAGTACTTC.